The 12 T cell receptor beta chains listed next were all sequenced from one sample in a study of shared T cell receptors in the human thymus. Only in-frame clones appear in the TCRdb table, and some are missing; sequencing was by immunoSEQ multiplex PCR. There are 550,000 to 800,000 clones in the sample; 80% to 90% occur only once, and roughly 0.01% lies in the top ten. This sample was shared with a second study, whose subject was human thymus T cells.

Sample: thymocytes. The receptor set was obtained from a girl in the first two years of life with a congenital heart defect.

The chain links TRBV28 to TRBJ2-7; D is possibly TRBD1 (6 bases). V was pared by 5 bases and J by 4 bases, with 9 bases between. The CDR3 has 12 residues. The germline V gene has CDR1 MDHEN and CDR2 SYDVKM. CDR3 in amino acids: CASSLDRYEQYF. CDR3 DNA sequence: TGTGCCAGCAGTCTCGACAGGTACGAGCAGTACTTC.

V usage is TRBV5-1 and J usage is TRBJ1-1, with 9 bases fitting TRBD1. The CDR3 is made up of 15 amino acids. V dropped 0 bases and J dropped 8; count of bases not matched to a gene: 8. The germline V gene has CDR1 SGHRS and CDR2 YFSETQ. CDR3 DNA: TGCGCCAGCAGCTTGGAGGCGGACAGGGGCTCGGAAGCTTTCTTT. The encoded protein is CASSLEADRGSEAFF.

The chain employs TRBV19 and TRBJ1-6; 7 bases are shared with TRBD1. V trimming: 5 bases; J trimming: 2 bases; junction bases outside the gene matches: 12. The CDR3 loop spans 18 amino acids. In germline, CDR1 is LNHDA, CDR2 SQIVND (reference sequence). The CDR3 loop is CASSGETGIRAYNSPLHF. CDR3 bases: TGTGCCAGTAGTGGTGAGACAGGGATCCGGGCCTATAATTCACCCCTCCACTTT.

The V call is TRBV5-4, the J call TRBJ2-4; TRBD1 is a possible D gene (6 bases). From germline, CDR1 is SGHNT and CDR2 YYREEE (reference sequence). CDR3 length: 15 residues. The germline V and J ends were trimmed by 0 bases and 2 bases, with 9 bases remaining between them. The CDR3 is CASSLDRAPKNIQYF. CDR3 DNA: TGTGCCAGCAGCTTGGACAGGGCGCCCAAAAACATTCAGTACTTC.

The chain joins TRBV29-1 to TRBJ2-1, with unresolved D. Germline-derived CDR1 and CDR2 are SQVTM and ANQGSEA. The CDR3 spans 11 residues. V was shortened by 3 bases and J by 9 bases, with 9 bases between the two germline ends. The CDR3, as DNA: TGCAGCGTTGATGAGACGGGTGAGCAGTTCTTC. Protein: CSVDETGEQFF.

The rearrangement links TRBV6-1 to TRBJ1-2; D may be TRBD1 (5 bases). From germline, CDR1 is MNHNS and CDR2 SASEGT. The CDR3 sequence is 14 residues long. Trimming took off 8 bases at V and 4 bases at J, with 17 bases between the two ends. CDR3 loop: CASDPLQAIYGYTF. The CDR3 bases are TGTGCCAGCGACCCTTTACAGGCGATCTATGGCTACACCTTC.

The chain recombines TRBV7-9 with TRBJ2-3, with a weak D call TRBD2 (6 bases). V gave up 5 bases and J gave up 4 bases, with 19 bases separating them. This CDR3 spans 16 amino acids. The V gene's germline CDR1 is SEHNR and CDR2 FQNEAQ (reference sequence). The CDR3: CASSPLRGKSADTQYF. The CDR3 nucleotides read TGTGCCAGCAGCCCGCTGCGGGGAAAATCCGCAGATACGCAGTATTTT.

The rearrangement uses TRBV5-6 and TRBJ2-2; TRBD1 aligns across 10 bases. V lost 3 bases to trimming and J lost 6 bases; unmatched junction nucleotides: 14. The CDR3 is 18 amino acids. CDR1 SGHDT and CDR2 YYEEEE come from the germline V gene. For the CDR3, the DNA is TGTGCCAGCAGCTCGGACAGGGGGAAATTGAGGGCCGCCGGGGAGCTGTTTTTT. This codes for CASSSDRGKLRAAGELFF.

The V gene is TRBV19, the J gene TRBJ1-5; 7 bases are shared with TRBD1. This CDR3 region has 15 residues. J gave up 2 bases and V 10 bases, and 11 bases lay outside the gene matches. CDR1 LNHDA and CDR2 SQIVND come from the germline V gene (reference sequence). The chain's CDR3 is CATLDRRLGNQPQHF. The CDR3 DNA follows: TGTGCCACCCTGGACAGGAGGCTCGGCAATCAGCCCCAGCATTTT.

This clone has a handful of counts. V usage is TRBV7-8 and J usage is TRBJ2-3; 9 nucleotides align to TRBD2. This CDR3 is 16 amino acids long. The V and J ends lost 5 bases and 2 bases, in that order; junction bases with no gene match: 8. The germline V gene encodes CDR1 SGHVS and CDR2 FQNEAQ. The CDR3 here is CASSPLAGELTDTQYF. CDR3 in DNA: TGTGCCAGCAGCCCATTAGCGGGGGAACTCACAGATACGCAGTATTTT.

V is TRBV20-1 and J is TRBJ1-2; no firm D call. Germline V lookup: CDR1 DFQATT, CDR2 SNEGSKA (reference sequence). The CDR3 is made up of 11 amino acids. V gave up 4 bases and J gave up 4 bases, with 7 bases separating them. The CDR3 coding sequence is TGCAGTGCTAAGCTCTCCTATGGCTACACCTTC. Translated: CSAKLSYGYTF.

The genes are TRBV4-1 and TRBJ1-1, with a tentative D call TRBD1 (5 bases). Trimming pared 0 bases from V and 11 bases from J, leaving 22 bases between. Germline CDR1 and CDR2: MGHRA and YSYEKL. This CDR3 is built from 16 residues. The DNA for the CDR3 is TGCGCCAGCAGCCAAGAGGTTACAGGCACCATTGATCGGGCTTTCTTT. It encodes CASSQEVTGTIDRAFF.